The source of this T cell receptor beta chain is a study of CD4 and CD8 cells across lung adenocarcinoma regions. This clonotype was observed at least ten times. Samples came from patients with localized non-small cell lung adenocarcinoma. TCRdb passed the PCR reads through MiXCR, listing each CDR3 protein once. The sample records over 15,000 distinct CDR3 sequences, 46% being singletons. This CDR3 region has 13 residues. V was pared by 6 bases and J by 1 base, with 9 bases between. CDR1 is MNHEY and CDR2 is SVGAGI in the germline V gene. This chain uses TRBV6-5 with TRBJ1-2; no clear D gene. This TCR was recovered from a male donor with lung adenocarcinoma. The CD4 and CD8 labels of this study may be unreliable. Sequencing was carried out using CD4+ T cells from the margin of a lung tumor. The CDR3, as DNA: TGTGCCAGCAGCCTCACAGATAACTATGGCTACACCTTC. Protein sequence: CASSLTDNYGYTF.